This TCR beta chain was recorded in a study of T cells in localized non-small cell lung cancer. The assay was immunoSEQ multiplex PCR, and TCRdb's table has in-frame clones only and misses some. The sample shows tens of thousands of clones, approximately 84% of them seen only once. This clone occurred once. Its antigen is still unknown. CDR3 length: 16 residues. Germline lookup yields CDR1 KGHSH and CDR2 LQKENI. V dropped 2 bases and J dropped 9 bases, with 20 bases sitting between them. Study-wide findings and caveats: Elevated circulating T cell density in blood was associated with longer overall survival. Paired adjacent lung recovered a median roughly 60 of the top 100 tumor clones. Uninvolved adjacent lung had more T cell clonality than any other tissue, topping tumor.

This sequence was found in a man aged 35-75 years with stage I lung adenocarcinoma. Specimen: peripheral blood, collected before any cancer treatment. The rearrangement links TRBV18 to TRBJ2-1; the D gene could be TRBD1 or TRBD2 (5 bases each). The chain's CDR3 is CASSPTGPTSTGEQFF. The CDR3 region has the DNA TGTGCCAGCTCACCAACGGGACCCACATCGACGGGTGAGCAGTTCTTC.